These T cell receptor beta chains were read from a single sample in a study of T cells in Graves' hyperthyroidism and ophthalmopathy. TCRdb reprocessed the multiplex PCR reads with MiXCR, giving one entry per CDR3 protein. The data contain about 740,000 distinct CDR3 sequences, about 15% of them seen just once; the ten biggest clones take up 10%. What was sequenced was blood. Receptors originate from a woman younger than 35 with Graves' hyperthyroidism. The CDR3 runs from the conserved cysteine through the conserved F or W. Fields, in order: V gene, D gene, J gene, clone size, CDR3 DNA, CDR3 protein. The D gene is left open where the match is weak. For some rows the clone size is stated as once, few or many, or as a class when expanded; others skip it.

v_call: TRBV6-1; d_call: .; j_call: TRBJ2-1; clone_size: .; cdr3_nt: TGTGCCAGCAGTGAAGGGACTCCGGCCTACAATGAGCAGTTCTTC; cdr3_aa: CASSEGTPAYNEQFF
v_call: TRBV19; d_call: .; j_call: TRBJ2-1; clone_size: .; cdr3_nt: TGTGCCAGTAGGCGAACCCCCCCCCAAACCAGAAACAATGAGCAGTTCTTC; cdr3_aa: CASRRTPPQTRNNEQFF
v_call: TRBV12-3/TRBV12-4; d_call: TRBD2; j_call: TRBJ2-1; clone_size: .; cdr3_nt: TGTGCCAGCAGATGGCTGGCCTGGGGGGAGGGCCGCGACAATGAGCAGTTCTTC; cdr3_aa: CASRWLAWGEGRDNEQFF
v_call: TRBV28; d_call: .; j_call: TRBJ2-5; clone_size: many; cdr3_nt: TGTGCCAGCAGTTTACGGAGGGGACGAGAGACCCAGTACTTC; cdr3_aa: CASSLRRGRETQYF
v_call: TRBV19; d_call: .; j_call: TRBJ1-2; clone_size: .; cdr3_nt: TGTGCCAGTAGTCCGGGACGGGGATTTACCCTCTATGGCTACACCTTC; cdr3_aa: CASSPGRGFTLYGYTF
v_call: TRBV10-1; d_call: TRBD2; j_call: TRBJ2-2; clone_size: many; cdr3_nt: TGCGCCAGCAGTGAGTTAGCGGGGACTACCGGGGAGCTGTTTTTT; cdr3_aa: CASSELAGTTGELFF
v_call: TRBV7-9; d_call: .; j_call: TRBJ2-7; clone_size: few; cdr3_nt: TGCGCCAGCAGCCAAGGGGCAGGACCTTCCTACGAGCAGTACTTC; cdr3_aa: CASSQGAGPSYEQYF
v_call: TRBV6-1; d_call: .; j_call: TRBJ2-1; clone_size: many; cdr3_nt: TGTGCCAGCAGTCCCCGGGCGACCAACAATGAGCAGTTCTTC; cdr3_aa: CASSPRATNNEQFF
v_call: TRBV30; d_call: .; j_call: TRBJ1-6; clone_size: many; cdr3_nt: TGTGCCTGGAGCCCCTACGACGATTCACCCCTCCACTTT; cdr3_aa: CAWSPYDDSPLHF
v_call: TRBV30; d_call: TRBD2; j_call: TRBJ2-1; clone_size: .; cdr3_nt: TGTGCCTGGGCATTACTAGCGGGAGTTAACAATGAGCAGTTCTTC; cdr3_aa: CAWALLAGVNNEQFF
v_call: TRBV29-1; d_call: .; j_call: TRBJ1-2; clone_size: .; cdr3_nt: TGCAGCGTTGAAGTTGGACAGAGACTCCTCTATGGCTACACCTTC; cdr3_aa: CSVEVGQRLLYGYTF
v_call: TRBV5-1; d_call: .; j_call: TRBJ2-3; clone_size: many; cdr3_nt: TGCGCCAGCAGCTCAGGGGACTTTACAGATACGCAGTATTTT; cdr3_aa: CASSSGDFTDTQYF
v_call: TRBV19; d_call: TRBD2; j_call: TRBJ2-3; clone_size: .; cdr3_nt: TGTGCCAGTAGTATTGATGCGGGGGGTCCAGGTACGCAGTATTTT; cdr3_aa: CASSIDAGGPGTQYF
v_call: TRBV12-3/TRBV12-4; d_call: TRBD1; j_call: TRBJ1-1; clone_size: many; cdr3_nt: TGTGCCAGCAGTTTTCGGACAGGGGTGGACACTGAAGCTTTCTTT; cdr3_aa: CASSFRTGVDTEAFF
v_call: TRBV10-3; d_call: .; j_call: TRBJ1-1; clone_size: .; cdr3_nt: TGTGCCATCAGTGCGGGATCACCGAGAGCCACTGAAGCTTTCTTT; cdr3_aa: CAISAGSPRATEAFF
v_call: TRBV28; d_call: .; j_call: TRBJ2-3; clone_size: many; cdr3_nt: TGTGCCAGCAGTTTTTCAGGATTGGGGACAGATACGCAGTATTTT; cdr3_aa: CASSFSGLGTDTQYF
v_call: TRBV6-1; d_call: .; j_call: TRBJ2-5; clone_size: .; cdr3_nt: TGTGCCAGCAGTGAAGTCGGCGTTGGTGAGACCCAGTACTTC; cdr3_aa: CASSEVGVGETQYF
v_call: TRBV6-1; d_call: TRBD2; j_call: TRBJ2-1; clone_size: few; cdr3_nt: TGTGCCAGCAGTTTAATTAGCGGGAATTGGCAGTTCTTC; cdr3_aa: CASSLISGNWQFF
v_call: TRBV6-1; d_call: TRBD1; j_call: TRBJ1-1; clone_size: many; cdr3_nt: TGTGCCAGCAGATTCAACAGGGGGCTAGACACTGAAGCTTTCTTT; cdr3_aa: CASRFNRGLDTEAFF
v_call: TRBV2; d_call: .; j_call: TRBJ1-6; clone_size: many; cdr3_nt: TGTGCCAGCAGTGCAACTTCACCCCTCCACTTT; cdr3_aa: CASSATSPLHF
v_call: TRBV12-3/TRBV12-4; d_call: .; j_call: TRBJ1-1; clone_size: few; cdr3_nt: TGTGCCAGCAGTTTTCGCATACTGAACGCTGAAGCTTTCTTT; cdr3_aa: CASSFRILNAEAFF
v_call: TRBV30; d_call: .; j_call: TRBJ1-1; clone_size: many; cdr3_nt: TGTGCCTGGGTATGGGGGATGAACACTGAAGCTTTCTTT; cdr3_aa: CAWVWGMNTEAFF
v_call: TRBV7-9; d_call: TRBD1; j_call: TRBJ2-5; clone_size: many; cdr3_nt: TGTGCCAGCAGCTTAGACGGGAGCCAAGACAGGGGATATCTAGAGACCCAGTACTTC; cdr3_aa: CASSLDGSQDRGYLETQYF
v_call: TRBV30; d_call: .; j_call: TRBJ2-7; clone_size: many; cdr3_nt: TGTGCCTGGAGGGTGGCGGCCTGGGGGGAGCAGTACTTC; cdr3_aa: CAWRVAAWGEQYF
v_call: TRBV29-1; d_call: TRBD1; j_call: TRBJ1-2; clone_size: .; cdr3_nt: TGCAGCGTCCGGGACAGGTCCAACTATGGCTACACCTTC; cdr3_aa: CSVRDRSNYGYTF
v_call: TRBV27; d_call: .; j_call: TRBJ2-3; clone_size: many; cdr3_nt: TGTGCCAGCAGGGGGATCTCGGTGGGTACGCAGTATTTT; cdr3_aa: CASRGISVGTQYF
v_call: TRBV20-1; d_call: TRBD2; j_call: TRBJ2-3; clone_size: many; cdr3_nt: TGCAGTGCAACGGGACTAGCGGGAGGTAGAGATACGCAGTATTTT; cdr3_aa: CSATGLAGGRDTQYF
v_call: TRBV12-3/TRBV12-4; d_call: TRBD1; j_call: TRBJ2-7; clone_size: many; cdr3_nt: TGTGCCAGCAGTTTAAGGGACAGGGTTTCCTACGAGCAGTACTTC; cdr3_aa: CASSLRDRVSYEQYF
v_call: TRBV7-2; d_call: TRBD1; j_call: TRBJ2-7; clone_size: .; cdr3_nt: TGTGCCAGCAGCCCAATCGGGCCTCAGGGGGTATACGAGCAGTACTTC; cdr3_aa: CASSPIGPQGVYEQYF
v_call: TRBV27; d_call: .; j_call: TRBJ1-2; clone_size: many; cdr3_nt: TGTGCCAGCAGTCAAGGGGCAGACCCAAGGAATGGCTACACCTTC; cdr3_aa: CASSQGADPRNGYTF
v_call: TRBV20-1; d_call: .; j_call: TRBJ2-7; clone_size: .; cdr3_nt: TGCAGTGCTAGCTTGTCCTCCTACGAGCAGTACTTC; cdr3_aa: CSASLSSYEQYF
v_call: TRBV6-2/TRBV6-3; d_call: .; j_call: TRBJ2-6; clone_size: .; cdr3_nt: TGTGCCAGCAGTTACTCTCCCTGGGGGCGCCCCTCTGGGGCCAACGTCCTGACTTTC; cdr3_aa: CASSYSPWGRPSGANVLTF
v_call: TRBV7-9; d_call: TRBD2; j_call: TRBJ2-3; clone_size: few; cdr3_nt: TGTGCCAGCAGCCCCGGGACTAGTGTTATCACAGATACGCAGTATTTT; cdr3_aa: CASSPGTSVITDTQYF
v_call: TRBV3-1; d_call: .; j_call: TRBJ1-1; clone_size: many; cdr3_nt: TGTGCCAGCAGCCTTTCAGGGGCTGGGGGAGCTTTCTTT; cdr3_aa: CASSLSGAGGAFF
v_call: TRBV10-3; d_call: TRBD2; j_call: TRBJ2-1; clone_size: .; cdr3_nt: TGTGCCATCAGTGACCCCGCGTTTAGCGGGAGCTCCTACAATGAGCAGTTCTTC; cdr3_aa: CAISDPAFSGSSYNEQFF
v_call: TRBV5-1; d_call: TRBD2; j_call: TRBJ2-5; clone_size: .; cdr3_nt: TGCGCCAGCAGCTTGGCCCCGGCGGGGGTCCAAGAGACCCAGTACTTC; cdr3_aa: CASSLAPAGVQETQYF
v_call: TRBV19; d_call: .; j_call: TRBJ1-1; clone_size: .; cdr3_nt: TGTGCCAGTAGTACCGAGGCGGGACGGCAAGTTGGTAAAGCTTTCTTT; cdr3_aa: CASSTEAGRQVGKAFF
v_call: TRBV18; d_call: .; j_call: TRBJ2-3; clone_size: .; cdr3_nt: TGTGCCAGCTCACCAAGGGTTAAGGGAACAGATACGCAGTATTTT; cdr3_aa: CASSPRVKGTDTQYF
v_call: TRBV6-2/TRBV6-3; d_call: .; j_call: TRBJ1-5; clone_size: .; cdr3_nt: TGTGCCAGCACCGTTTTACAGAATCAGCCCCAGCATTTT; cdr3_aa: CASTVLQNQPQHF
v_call: TRBV7-3; d_call: .; j_call: TRBJ2-3; clone_size: .; cdr3_nt: TGTGCCAGCAGCTTAACGGGGCCGAAAGATACGCAGTATTTT; cdr3_aa: CASSLTGPKDTQYF